This T cell receptor beta chain is drawn from a study of long-term antiretroviral therapy in people with HIV. Participants living with HIV all received treatment in the United States. About this clone: Its antigen is not identified.

Germline CDR1 MGHRA, CDR2 YSYEKL. The CDR3 covers 14 residues. The ends lost 5 bases at V and 9 bases at J; junction bases unmatched: 11. They ran version v3.0 of the immunoSEQ assay at survey level. Each sample had sequencing targeting 40,000-50,000 T-cell genomes. Assay used: immunoSEQ multiplex PCR; TCRdb lists only in-frame clones, some missing. Found here are under 25,000 clones, roughly 86% of them singletons; the top ten hold about 11%. General study points: Clonal expansions arising prior to ART prevailed in the repertoire at every time point. Subsequent to ART, diversity was augmented yet persisted below that of transplant donor controls.

The rearrangement links TRBV4-1 to TRBJ2-7; 9 bases are shared with TRBD1. The sample in question was unsorted PBMCs, obtained 0.5 years after starting antiretroviral therapy. The origin of this receptor is a man between 40 and 49 years old with HIV. CDR3 region: CASSFIQGADGQYF. The CDR3 region has the DNA TGCGCCAGCAGCTTCATACAGGGGGCGGACGGGCAGTACTTC.